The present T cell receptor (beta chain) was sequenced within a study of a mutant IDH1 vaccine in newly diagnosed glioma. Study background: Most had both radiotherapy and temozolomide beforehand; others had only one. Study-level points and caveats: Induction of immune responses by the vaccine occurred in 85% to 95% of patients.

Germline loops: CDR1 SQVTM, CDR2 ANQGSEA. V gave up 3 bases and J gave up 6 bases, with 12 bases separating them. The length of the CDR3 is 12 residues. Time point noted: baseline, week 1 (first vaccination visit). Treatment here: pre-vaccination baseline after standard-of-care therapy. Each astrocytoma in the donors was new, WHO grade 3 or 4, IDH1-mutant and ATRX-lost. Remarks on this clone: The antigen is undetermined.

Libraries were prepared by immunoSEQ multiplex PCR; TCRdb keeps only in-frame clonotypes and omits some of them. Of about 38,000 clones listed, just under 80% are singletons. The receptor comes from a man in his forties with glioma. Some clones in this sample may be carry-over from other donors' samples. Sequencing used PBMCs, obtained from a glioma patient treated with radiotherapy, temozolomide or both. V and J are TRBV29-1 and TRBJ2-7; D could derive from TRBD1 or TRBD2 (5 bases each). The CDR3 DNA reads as TGCAGCGTTGACGAGGGGATCAGCGAGCAGTACTTC. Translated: CSVDEGISEQYF.